The 24 T cell receptor beta chains presented below share a single source sample, sequenced in a study of OX40 agonist ivuxolimab in advanced cancers. Measured with immunoSEQ multiplex PCR; TCRdb has only the in-frame clones, and not every one. The sample shows around 53,000 clones, roughly 90% of them seen only once. The sample was CD4+ or CD8+ T cells sorted from blood, taken in a trial of the OX40 agonist ivuxolimab. Source of these receptors: an adult with an advanced solid tumor such as melanoma, head and neck, liver or kidney cancer.

This clone is a singleton in its sample. V usage is TRBV7-9 and J usage is TRBJ1-5; no reliable D call. V dropped 2 bases and J dropped 4 bases, with 12 bases sitting between them. Germline V lookup: CDR1 SEHNR, CDR2 FQNEAQ (reference sequence). The CDR3 runs 15 residues. The CDR3 nucleotides are TGTGCCAGCAGCTTATCTGGCCGAATTAATCAGCCCCAGCATTTT. It codes for CASSLSGRINQPQHF.

This chain links TRBV5-1 with TRBJ2-2; D possibly corresponds to TRBD2 (6 bases). The V gene lost 7 bases and the J gene lost 2 bases, with 12 bases spanning the gap. CDR1 is SGHRS and CDR2 is YFSETQ in the germline V gene. The CDR3 has 14 amino acids. CDR3 loop: CASGGTSNTGELFF. Here the CDR3 DNA reads TGCGCCAGCGGCGGGACGTCTAACACCGGGGAGCTGTTTTTT.

V usage is TRBV29-1 and J usage is TRBJ1-5; 12 bases are a match to TRBD1. Trimming removed 7 bases from V and 4 bases from J; junction bases left unmatched: 2. Germline V gene data show CDR1 as SQVTM and CDR2 as ANQGSEA. This CDR3 region has 13 residues. The CDR3 here is CSAGQGANQPQHF. CDR3 bases: TGCAGCGCGGGACAGGGGGCGAATCAGCCCCAGCATTTT.

This chain joins TRBV7-9 and TRBJ1-1, with D perhaps TRBD1 (5 bases). The length of the CDR3 is 13 residues. The V and J ends lost 8 bases and 3 bases respectively, with 13 bases between them. Germline assignment: CDR1 SEHNR and CDR2 FQNEAQ (reference sequence). The CDR3 DNA sequence: TGTGCCAGCTTAGGGGCGGGGGACACTGAAGCTTTCTTT. It codes for CASLGAGDTEAFF.

The genes are TRBV19 and TRBJ1-1; possibly TRBD1 for D (5 bases). The germline gives CDR1 LNHDA, CDR2 SQIVND (reference sequence). Trimming pared 7 bases from V and 2 bases from J, leaving 17 bases between. The CDR3 contains 15 residues. For the CDR3, the DNA is TGTGCCAGTACCGCAGACAGAGTTCAAAACACTGAAGCTTTCTTT. It is translated as CASTADRVQNTEAFF.

The chain has TRBV6-5 and TRBJ2-1, with 10 nucleotides matching TRBD2. The germline V gene has CDR1 MNHEY and CDR2 SVGAGI. The CDR3 extends over 16 amino acids. Unmatched junction bases numbered 6, after V lost 3 bases and J lost 4 bases. Here the CDR3 reads CASSYRGLAYYNEQFF. The CDR3 DNA is TGTGCCAGCAGTTATCGGGGACTAGCGTATTACAATGAGCAGTTCTTC.

The chain combines TRBV19 with TRBJ2-1; D might be TRBD1 (5 bases). The V end was cut by 4 bases, the J end by 12 bases, with 13 bases between. The CDR3 is 12 residues long. Germline CDR1 and CDR2: LNHDA and SQIVND (reference sequence). DNA of the CDR3: TGTGCCAGTAGTAACCAGGGCTCTATGCAGTTCTTC. Translation: CASSNQGSMQFF.

The chain couples TRBV20-1 to TRBJ2-7, with 9 bases that match TRBD1. Germline CDR1 and CDR2: DFQATT and SNEGSKA (reference sequence). The CDR3 totals 11 residues. The CDR3 DNA reads as TGCAGGGGACAGGGAGACTACGAGCAGTACTTC. Protein sequence: CRGQGDYEQYF.

This rearrangement joins TRBV9 to TRBJ2-1, with D perhaps given as TRBD1 or TRBD2 (5 bases each). This CDR3 is built from 14 residues. Trimming stripped 5 bases from V and 9 bases from J, with 18 bases between. CDR1 is SGDLS, CDR2 YYNGEE, per germline. CDR3 protein: CASRPGLGTAEQFF. CDR3 DNA: TGTGCCAGCAGGCCGGGGCTAGGAACGGCTGAGCAGTTCTTC.

Only one count was recorded for this clone. The CDR3 is CASRTDRELNEKLFF. CDR3 nucleotides: TGTGCCAGCAGGACCGACAGGGAACTGAATGAAAAACTGTTTTTT. This chain joins TRBV7-9 and TRBJ1-4; 7 bases match TRBD1. The CDR3 covers 15 residues. Germline CDR1 is SEHNR and CDR2 is FQNEAQ (reference sequence). With V trimmed by 6 bases and J by 5 bases, 9 bases remained unmatched.

The rearrangement links TRBV27 to TRBJ2-3; TRBD2 matches 7 bases. With V trimmed by 0 bases and J by 9 bases, 6 bases remained unmatched. Germline values: CDR1 MNHEY, CDR2 SMNVEV (reference sequence). The CDR3 covers 14 residues. The CDR3 loop reads CASSLSGGEGTQYF. CDR3 DNA: TGTGCCAGCAGTTTATCGGGAGGGGAAGGCACGCAGTATTTT.

This rearrangement joins TRBV19 to TRBJ2-2, with TRBD1 as a possible D gene (5 bases). This CDR3 is 15 amino acids long. The germline gives CDR1 LNHDA, CDR2 SQIVND (reference sequence). V was trimmed by 3 bases and J by 0 bases, leaving 8 bases between them. CDR3 residues: CASSIVTANTGELFF. In DNA form, the CDR3 reads TGTGCCAGTAGTATCGTGACAGCGAACACCGGGGAGCTGTTTTTT.

The V gene is TRBV6-5, the J gene TRBJ1-1; D gene uncertain. This CDR3 is 14 amino acids long. Trimming took off 6 bases at V and 1 base at J, with 12 bases between the two ends. Germline values: CDR1 MNHEY, CDR2 SVGAGI. CDR3 protein: CASSFQEGNTEAFF. DNA for the CDR3: TGTGCCAGCAGCTTCCAGGAGGGGAACACTGAAGCTTTCTTT.

This clone was recorded a few times. V and J are TRBV7-8 and TRBJ2-2, with 9 nucleotides matching TRBD1. V lost 0 bases and J lost 5; bases outside the gene matches: 1. The V gene's germline CDR1 is SGHVS and CDR2 FQNEAQ. This CDR3 comprises 15 residues. The CDR3 loop reads CASSLAGTGTGELFF. The CDR3 nucleotides are TGTGCCAGCAGCTTAGCAGGGACAGGGACCGGGGAGCTGTTTTTT. Full variable domain (remainder filled in from reference TRBV7-8 and TRBJ2-2): GAGVSQSPRYKVAKRGQDVALRCDPISGHVSLFWYQQALGQGPEFLTYFQNEAQLDKSGLPSDRFFAERPEGSVSTLKIQRTQQEDSAVYLCASSLAGTGTGELFFGEGSRLTVL.

The chain has TRBV2 and TRBJ2-1; no firm D call. This CDR3 has 11 residues. Germline CDR1 is SNHLY and CDR2 is FYNNEI. Trimming shortened V by 6 bases and J by 4 bases, and 4 bases separated the two germline ends. This chain's CDR3 is CASRSYNEQFF. Here the CDR3 DNA reads TGTGCCAGCAGGAGTTACAATGAGCAGTTCTTC.

This chain uses TRBV6-1 with TRBJ1-4, with TRBD1 as a possible D gene (5 bases). Germline V gene lookup returns CDR1 MNHNS and CDR2 SASEGT. The CDR3 extends over 14 amino acids. Trimming left V 2 bases short and J 4 bases short, with 8 bases between. As DNA, the CDR3 is TGTGCCAGCAGTGAACGGGGCTTTAATGAAAAACTGTTTTTT. Translated, it gives CASSERGFNEKLFF.

On this clone: The same CDR3 also results from other DNA sequences found in this sample. The chain joins TRBV30 to TRBJ2-3; 13 nucleotides match TRBD2. V dropped 0 bases and J dropped 4; count of bases not matched to a gene: 1. The CDR3 has 15 residues. Germline V gives CDR1 GTSNPN, CDR2 SVGIG (reference sequence). Written as DNA, the CDR3 is TGTGCCTGGAGTGTTGGACTAGCGGGGGCAGATACGCAGTATTTT. Translation: CAWSVGLAGADTQYF.

The V gene is TRBV25-1, the J gene TRBJ1-4; D possibly corresponds to TRBD1 (6 bases). Deletions cut 1 base from V and 4 bases from J, with 10 bases between. Germline V lookup: CDR1 MGHDK, CDR2 SYGVNS. The CDR3 contains 15 residues. The CDR3 DNA is TGTGCCAGCAGTGAATTCAGGGGCAATAATGAAAAACTGTTTTTT. Protein product: CASSEFRGNNEKLFF.

This chain connects TRBV10-3 to TRBJ1-1, with D uncertain. The CDR3 extends over 12 amino acids. With 0 bases removed from V and 7 bases from J, the gap between germline ends came to 6 bases. The germline V gene encodes CDR1 ENHRY and CDR2 SYGVKD. The CDR3 nucleotides are TGTGCCATCAGTGAGTCTTGGGGTGAAGCTTTCTTT. This encodes CAISESWGEAFF.

The V gene is TRBV28, the J gene TRBJ1-5; D uncertain. CDR3 size: 14 residues. The V and J ends lost 7 bases and 4 bases respectively, with 14 bases between them. Germline lookup yields CDR1 MDHEN and CDR2 SYDVKM. DNA for the CDR3: TGTGCCAGCAACAAGCGGGTAGGGAATCAGCCCCAGCATTTT. Its protein is CASNKRVGNQPQHF. The complete variable domain, with remaining parts taken from reference TRBV28 and TRBJ1-5, reads DVKVTQSSRYLVKRTGEKVFLECVQDMDHENMFWYRQDPGLGLRLIYFSYDVKMKEKGDIPEGYSVSREKKERFSLILESASTNQTSMYLCASNKRVGNQPQHFGDGTRLSIL.

The CDR3 reads CASSLASSGNTIYF. The CDR3 nucleotides read TGTGCCAGCAGCTTGGCCAGCTCTGGAAACACCATATATTTT. The chain has TRBV11-2 and TRBJ1-3; no firm D call. V lost 3 bases, J lost 0 bases, and 6 bases lay in between. Germline CDR1 SGHAT, CDR2 FQNNGV. The CDR3 runs to 14 residues.

The chain joins TRBV7-9 to TRBJ2-7; tentatively, D is TRBD1 (6 bases). CDR1 SEHNR and CDR2 FQNEAQ come from the germline V gene (reference sequence). Deletions cut 3 bases from V and 3 bases from J, with 9 bases between. The CDR3 covers 13 residues. The CDR3 DNA reads as TGTGCCAGCAGCTTTCGGGACAACTACGAGCAGTACTTC. Its translation is CASSFRDNYEQYF.

The CDR3 region has the DNA TGTGCCAGCACCCTAACGGACAGGGCCTCGAACATTCAGTACTTC. Amino acids: CASTLTDRASNIQYF. The genes are TRBV28 and TRBJ2-4; 8 bases are a match to TRBD1. Germline V gene sequence: CDR1 MDHEN, CDR2 SYDVKM. V was pared by 7 bases and J by 7 bases, with 12 bases of the junction left unmatched. The CDR3 has 15 amino acids.

The V call is TRBV29-1, the J call TRBJ2-5, with unresolved D. This CDR3 contains 14 residues. Trimming removed 4 bases at V and 2 bases at J, with 14 bases between. CDR1 and CDR2 (germline): SQVTM, ANQGSEA. The CDR3 loop is CSVVGWTAQETQYF. The CDR3 coding sequence is TGCAGCGTTGTCGGGTGGACGGCTCAAGAGACCCAGTACTTC.